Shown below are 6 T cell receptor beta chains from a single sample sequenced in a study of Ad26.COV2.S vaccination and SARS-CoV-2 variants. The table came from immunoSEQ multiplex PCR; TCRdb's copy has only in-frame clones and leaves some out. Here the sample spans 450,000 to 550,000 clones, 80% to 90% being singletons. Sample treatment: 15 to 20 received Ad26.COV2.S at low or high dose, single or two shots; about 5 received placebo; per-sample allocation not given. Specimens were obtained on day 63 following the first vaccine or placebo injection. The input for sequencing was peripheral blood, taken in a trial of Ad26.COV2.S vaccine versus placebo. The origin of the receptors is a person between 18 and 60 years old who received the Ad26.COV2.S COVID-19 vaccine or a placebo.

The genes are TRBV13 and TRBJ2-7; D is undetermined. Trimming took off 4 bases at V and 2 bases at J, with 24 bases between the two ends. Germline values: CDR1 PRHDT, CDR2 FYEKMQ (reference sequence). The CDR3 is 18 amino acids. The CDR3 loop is CASSSVAAGRSPTYEQYF. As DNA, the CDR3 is TGTGCCAGCAGCTCTGTGGCTGCTGGCCGCTCCCCAACCTACGAGCAGTACTTC.

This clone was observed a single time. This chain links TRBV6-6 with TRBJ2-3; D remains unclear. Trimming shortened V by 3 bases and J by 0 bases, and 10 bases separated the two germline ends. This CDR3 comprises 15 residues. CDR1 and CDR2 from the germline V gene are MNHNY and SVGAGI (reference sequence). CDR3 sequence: CASSYDVGSTDTQYF. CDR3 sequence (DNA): TGTGCCAGCAGTTATGACGTGGGGAGCACAGATACGCAGTATTTT.

The CDR3 loop is CASSQRLAANEQFF. The CDR3 DNA sequence: TGTGCCAGCAGCCAACGACTAGCGGCCAATGAGCAGTTCTTC. This chain uses TRBV3-1 (or the pseudogene TRBV3-2) with TRBJ2-1; 9 bases are shared with TRBD2. The CDR3 has 14 residues. CDR1 is LGHDT and CDR2 is YNNKEL in the germline V gene (reference sequence). V was pared by 2 bases and J by 6 bases, with 2 bases of the junction left unmatched.

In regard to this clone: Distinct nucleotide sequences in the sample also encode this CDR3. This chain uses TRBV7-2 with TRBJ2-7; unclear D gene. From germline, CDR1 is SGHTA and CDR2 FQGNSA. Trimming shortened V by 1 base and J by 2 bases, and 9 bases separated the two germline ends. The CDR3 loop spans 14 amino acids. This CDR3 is CASSLVAGPYEQYF. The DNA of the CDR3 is TGTGCCAGCAGCTTAGTGGCAGGACCCTACGAGCAGTACTTC.

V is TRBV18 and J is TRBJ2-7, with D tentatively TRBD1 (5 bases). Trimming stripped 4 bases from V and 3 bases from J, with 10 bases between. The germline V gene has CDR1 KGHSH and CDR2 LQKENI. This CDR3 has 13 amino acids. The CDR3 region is CASSLRGYYEQYF. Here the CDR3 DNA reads TGTGCCAGCTCACTAAGGGGCTACTACGAGCAGTACTTC.

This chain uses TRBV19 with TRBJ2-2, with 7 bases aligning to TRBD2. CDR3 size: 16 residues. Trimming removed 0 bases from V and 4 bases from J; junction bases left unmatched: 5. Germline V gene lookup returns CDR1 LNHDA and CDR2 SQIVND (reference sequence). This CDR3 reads CASSIDPGRGTGELFF. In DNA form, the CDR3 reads TGTGCCAGTAGTATAGACCCAGGGAGGGGCACCGGGGAGCTGTTTTTT.